This TCR beta chain was captured by sequencing in a study of human T cells and chemical hapten exposure. Study-wide findings and caveats: Sensitization with DPC brought no change to TCRs above 1 in 1000 in frequency.

About this clonotype itself: Its specificity is not known.

The CDR3 is 16 amino acids. V was clipped by 4 bases and J by 1 base, with 13 bases between them. Germline assignment: CDR1 ENHRY and CDR2 SYGVKD. The time point denotes: patch test 2, 6 weeks after DPC sensitization. Treatment given: therapeutic diphenylcyclopropenone sensitization with weekly scalp DPC. One entry per CDR3 protein, called by TCRdb with MiXCR from the RACE reads. The table has just over 350,000 distinct CDR3 sequences, just under 6.5% seen once. The V call is TRBV10-3, the J call TRBJ2-2; possible D gene TRBD1, 5 bases. Sequences were derived from whole blood, sampled in connection with sensitization to the hapten diphenylcyclopropenone (DPC). The origin of this receptor is a woman between 18 and 29 years old with alopecia areata. Some clones in this sample may be carry-over from other donors' samples. The CDR3 coding sequence is TGTGCCATCAGTGGGAATCGTGGACAGAACACCGGGGAGCTGTTTTTT. Amino acids: CAISGNRGQNTGELFF.